This passage covers 22 T cell receptor beta chains from one sample sequenced in a study of CD8 T cells in ankylosing spondylitis. TCRdb passed the 5' RACE reads through MiXCR, listing each CDR3 protein once. The data contain about 240,000 distinct CDR3 sequences, 8% to 9.5% of them singletons. The sample was blood, either unsorted or a sorted T cell fraction (not recorded which). These receptors all stem from a male donor with ankylosing spondylitis or in good health (not recorded which).

The gene calls are TRBV6-2 or TRBV6-3 and TRBJ2-3, with 7 bases aligning to TRBD1. This CDR3 is 15 amino acids long. With 2 bases clipped from V and 0 bases from J, the junction kept 2 bases outside the gene matches. The V gene's germline CDR1 is MNHEY and CDR2 SVGEGT. The CDR3 bases are TGTGCCAGCAGTTACAACAGGGGCAGCACAGATACGCAGTATTTT. Its translation is CASSYNRGSTDTQYF.

This clonotype was counted many times. The genes are TRBV10-3 and TRBJ1-2, with 12 nucleotides matching TRBD1. Germline V lookup: CDR1 ENHRY, CDR2 SYGVKD. V was pared by 6 bases and J by 5 bases, with 7 bases of the junction left unmatched. This CDR3 has 15 residues. CDR3 loop: CAISGTGGTKYGYTF. The CDR3 bases are TGTGCCATCAGCGGGACAGGGGGCACAAAATATGGCTACACCTTC.

This clonotype has ten or more counts. The V and J genes are TRBV9 and TRBJ1-2; TRBD1 is a possible D gene (5 bases). The CDR3 loop spans 13 amino acids. The germline gives CDR1 SGDLS, CDR2 YYNGEE. The V gene lost 3 bases and the J gene lost 6 bases, with 12 bases spanning the gap. CDR3 sequence: CASSAVGGDGYTF. Here the CDR3 DNA reads TGTGCCAGCAGCGCCGTGGGGGGAGATGGCTACACCTTC.

DNA for the CDR3: TGCGCCAGCAGCCCCGGACTGGCTACAGATACGCAGTATTTT. Translated, it gives CASSPGLATDTQYF. The J gene is TRBJ2-3, the V gene TRBV5-1, with TRBD2 as a possible D gene (5 bases). Trimming pared 4 bases from V and 3 bases from J, leaving 12 bases between. The CDR3 totals 14 residues. Germline CDR1 and CDR2: SGHRS and YFSETQ.

There are many counts of this clonotype. V and J are TRBV7-2 and TRBJ2-1; D could derive from TRBD1 or TRBD2 (5 bases each). Deletions cut 4 bases from V and 4 bases from J, with 17 bases between. This CDR3 has 16 residues. Per germline, CDR1 SGHTA and CDR2 FQGNSA. The CDR3 nucleotides are TGTGCCAGCAGCTCACCGGGACCAGCCCTTTACAATGAGCAGTTCTTC. Encoded protein: CASSSPGPALYNEQFF.

This chain connects TRBV20-1 to TRBJ1-5; D is unclear. V was clipped by 3 bases and J by 0 bases, with 6 bases between them. Germline lookup yields CDR1 DFQATT and CDR2 SNEGSKA (reference sequence). The CDR3 contains 13 residues. The CDR3 sequence is CSASSDSNQPQHF. DNA of the CDR3: TGCAGTGCTAGTTCAGATAGCAATCAGCCCCAGCATTTT.

This clonotype appeared many times. The chain joins TRBV29-1 to TRBJ2-1; 8 bases fit TRBD2. The length of the CDR3 is 14 residues. V lost 2 bases and J lost 4; bases outside the gene matches: 4. Germline V gives CDR1 SQVTM, CDR2 ANQGSEA. CDR3 sequence (DNA): TGCAGCGTTGAAATCCGCGGGAGGTACAATGAGCAGTTCTTC. This encodes CSVEIRGRYNEQFF.

This clonotype was picked up many times. J is TRBJ1-5 and V is TRBV24-1; no definite D call. The V end was cut by 7 bases, the J end by 4 bases, with 13 bases between. The germline V gene has CDR1 KGHDR and CDR2 SFDVKD. The CDR3 is 14 residues long. CDR3 sequence (DNA): TGTGCCACCAGCCCCGCCCCCATAAATCAGCCCCAGCATTTT. Its translation: CATSPAPINQPQHF.

The rearrangement joins TRBV6-1 to TRBJ2-6; 8 bases are a match to TRBD1. V was clipped by 5 bases and J by 5 bases; unmatched bases: 8. The CDR3 length is 16 residues. The germline V gene encodes CDR1 MNHNS and CDR2 SASEGT. The CDR3 DNA reads TGTGCCAGCAGTACCCCTAGGACAGGGTGGGCCAACGTCCTGACTTTC. Translating it yields CASSTPRTGWANVLTF.

The table lists this clonotype with many counts. The chain has TRBV7-2 and TRBJ2-1, with no clear D. The CDR3 spans 13 residues. V lost 4 bases, J lost 9 bases, and 13 bases lay in between. The germline V gene encodes CDR1 SGHTA and CDR2 FQGNSA. The CDR3 spells CASSWGLVAEQFF. The CDR3 region has the DNA TGTGCCAGCAGCTGGGGTTTGGTGGCTGAGCAGTTCTTC.

This clonotype was seen a handful of times. The gene calls are TRBV5-5 and TRBJ1-2; no firm D call. Germline V gene data show CDR1 as SGHKS and CDR2 as YYEKEE (reference sequence). The CDR3 has 13 amino acids. V dropped 4 bases and J dropped 6 bases, with 13 bases sitting between them. This CDR3 is CASSTQRRNGYTF. As DNA, the CDR3 is TGTGCCAGCAGCACCCAACGGCGAAATGGCTACACCTTC.

The chain is built from TRBV30 and TRBJ2-3, with TRBD1 matching 7 bases. The trim removed 1 base at V and 2 bases at J, leaving 9 bases unmatched. Germline V gene sequence: CDR1 GTSNPN, CDR2 SVGIG (reference sequence). This CDR3 contains 16 residues. This chain's CDR3 is CAWSALRDSYTDTQYF. As DNA, the CDR3 is TGTGCCTGGAGTGCCCTCCGGGACAGCTACACAGATACGCAGTATTTT.

In this sample, this clonotype turned up a few times. The chain has TRBV27 and TRBJ2-3; TRBD2 agrees at 8 bases. The CDR3 extends over 15 amino acids. V shed 4 bases, J shed 7 bases, and the junction held 10 bases outside the gene matches. CDR1 MNHEY and CDR2 SMNVEV come from the germline V gene (reference sequence). The CDR3 coding sequence is TGTGCCAGCAGTTCCACTAGCGGATATTTTAATACGCAGTATTTT. This gives the protein CASSSTSGYFNTQYF.

The chain couples TRBV27 to TRBJ2-7; 7 nucleotides line up with TRBD1. The CDR3 length is 16 residues. Germline V lookup: CDR1 MNHEY, CDR2 SMNVEV (reference sequence). With 5 bases clipped from V and 0 bases from J, the junction kept 10 bases outside the gene matches. The CDR3 DNA reads as TGTGCCAGCAGTCCTCGAAAGGGACAGAGCTCCTACGAGCAGTACTTC. Its protein is CASSPRKGQSSYEQYF.

The sample holds a few counts of this clonotype. The gene calls are TRBV30 and TRBJ2-1; TRBD2 agrees at 11 bases. This CDR3 has 13 amino acids. CDR1 and CDR2 from the germline V gene are GTSNPN and SVGIG (reference sequence). Trimming took 7 bases from V and 10 from J; bases not matched to a gene: 9. CDR3 in amino acids: CASTSGSGWEQFF. The CDR3 nucleotides read TGTGCCTCCACTAGCGGGAGTGGGTGGGAGCAGTTCTTC.

The sample holds many counts of this clonotype. The chain is built from TRBV7-8 and TRBJ2-3; D is uncertain. Between the trimmed V and J ends, which lost 3 bases and 2 bases, there was a span of 12 bases. The CDR3 is 15 amino acids. Germline loops: CDR1 SGHVS, CDR2 FQNEAQ. The CDR3: CASSFRRRNTDTQYF. The CDR3 DNA reads as TGTGCCAGCAGCTTTCGCAGGCGGAACACAGATACGCAGTATTTT.

The gene calls are TRBV5-4 and TRBJ2-1; TRBD2 matches at 14 bases. The length of the CDR3 is 19 residues. CDR1 and CDR2 (germline): SGHNT, YYREEE (reference sequence). J lost 6 bases, V lost 0 bases, and 11 bases had no gene match. The DNA of the CDR3 is TGTGCCAGCAGCTTGGCCGGACTAGCGGGGGGTTTTTGGAGCAATGAGCAGTTCTTC. This gives the protein CASSLAGLAGGFWSNEQFF.

This clonotype came up many times. The J gene is TRBJ1-1, the V gene TRBV7-9; tentatively, D is TRBD1 (5 bases). V dropped 1 base and J dropped 7 bases, with 10 bases sitting between them. CDR3 length equals 13 residues. Germline values: CDR1 SEHNR, CDR2 FQNEAQ (reference sequence). In nucleotides, the CDR3 is TGTGCCAGCAGCTTAGGATCGGGGCGTGAAGCTTTCTTT. Residues: CASSLGSGREAFF.

The genes are TRBV5-5 and TRBJ2-1; D may correspond to TRBD1 or TRBD2 (5 bases each). The germline V gene has CDR1 SGHKS and CDR2 YYEKEE (reference sequence). The CDR3 runs 16 residues. Trimming removed 4 bases from V and 7 bases from J, with 21 bases in between. In nucleotides, the CDR3 is TGTGCCAGCAGCCCCTATACTACCGGGACGCCTAATGAGCAGTTCTTC. Translating it yields CASSPYTTGTPNEQFF.

This clonotype was found many times. This chain uses TRBV6-1 with TRBJ1-5, with no clear D. Germline V gene lookup returns CDR1 MNHNS and CDR2 SASEGT. This CDR3 contains 14 residues. V was cut by 6 bases and J by 4 bases, with 13 bases left in between. CDR3 in amino acids: CASSPRDKNQPQHF. CDR3 DNA sequence: TGTGCCAGCAGCCCCCGTGACAAAAATCAGCCCCAGCATTTT.

This clonotype was detected only once. A clone one base away is much larger, so this may be a read error. The chain has TRBV4-3 and TRBJ2-7, with D possibly being TRBD1 (6 bases). The CDR3 extends over 13 amino acids. Germline loops: CDR1 LGHNA, CDR2 YSLEER. Trimming pared 1 base from V and 6 bases from J, leaving 10 bases between. CDR3 in amino acids: CASSQGNRVEQYF. CDR3 nucleotides: TGCGCCAGCAGCCAAGGGAACAGGGTCGAGCAGTACTTC.

This clonotype was seen at least ten times. The chain is built from TRBV20-1 and TRBJ1-2; the match to TRBD1 covers 8 bases. V lost 0 bases and J lost 8; bases outside the gene matches: 11. The CDR3 is made up of 15 amino acids. The V gene's germline CDR1 is DFQATT and CDR2 SNEGSKA (reference sequence). The CDR3 sequence is CSARDGGRGLKGYTF. The DNA of the CDR3 is TGCAGTGCTAGAGATGGGGGCAGGGGGCTAAAGGGCTACACCTTC.